This paragraph covers one T cell receptor beta chain sequence. TCR beta chains were sequenced at survey level with immunoSEQ. Generated by immunoSEQ multiplex PCR, the TCRdb table keeps only in-frame clones and is missing some. The repertoire holds under 65,000 clones, with approximately 95% as singletons. The germline gives CDR1 SEHNR, CDR2 FQNEAQ (reference sequence). V was trimmed by 3 bases and J by 2 bases, leaving 14 bases between them. The CDR3 length is 16 residues. This TCR was sampled from a middle-aged man with rheumatoid arthritis. The J gene is TRBJ1-3, the V gene TRBV7-9; D uncertain. The sample was PBMCs. The DNA for the CDR3 is TGTGCCAGCAGCTTTGGCTCCACCTTCGCTGGAAACACCATATATTTT. Protein: CASSFGSTFAGNTIYF. Supplemented by reference TRBV7-9 and TRBJ1-3, the full variable domain reads DTGVSQNPRHKITKRGQNVTFRCDPISEHNRLYWYRQTLGQGPEFLTYFQNEAQLEKSRLLSDRFSAERPKGSFSTLEIQRTEQGDSAMYLCASSFGSTFAGNTIYFGEGSWLTVV.